This entry is about one T cell receptor beta chain. Measured with immunoSEQ multiplex PCR; TCRdb has only the in-frame clones, and not every one. The sample holds some 300,000 clones, about 80% seen once. J was trimmed by 3 bases and V by 8 bases; bases with no gene match: 6. Germline V gene data show CDR1 as SNHLY and CDR2 as FYNNEI. The CDR3 runs 14 residues. The data originate from a study of cytotoxic CD8 clonotypes in ibrutinib-treated CLL. About the study: By median roughly 74 months, roughly 12 had progressed and approximately 15 stayed remitted; responses had been 2 complete and some 25 partial.

The TCR sequence derives from a human donor with chronic lymphocytic leukemia. This chain links TRBV2 with TRBJ2-7, with 11 nucleotides matching TRBD2. Sequenced here: PBMCs, sampled before ibrutinib treatment. In nucleotides, the CDR3 is TGTGCCAGCCAGGGGACTAGCGGCTTCTACGAGCAGTACTTC. It is translated as CASQGTSGFYEQYF.